This T cell receptor (beta chain) was sequenced in a study of control samples from healthy donors and cancer patients. Clones were read by immunoSEQ multiplex PCR, and TCRdb kept only the in-frame ones, dropping some. This sample has about 95,000 clones; 88% occur once, and the top ten carry 13% to 15%. Sequenced input: blood. This clonotype was obtained from a woman aged 70-85 years in good health.

The CDR3 bases are TGTGCCAGCAGTGAACGGGACGAGCAGTACTTC. Residues: CASSERDEQYF. The chain uses TRBV2 and TRBJ2-7; no firm D call. The CDR3 is 11 residues long. Germline CDR1 and CDR2: SNHLY and FYNNEI. Trimming cost V 2 bases and J 5 bases, with 4 bases left between them.